Included here is one TCR beta chain sequence, with context. Antigen: not known. This record comes from a study of blood T cells in healthy people across ages. Study-level results: TCR beta diversity tracked closely with naive T cell percentage.

Staff drew about 10 milliliters of peripheral blood from each donor. The second PCR ran about 6 to 12 cycles with a sample-barcoded 5' primer and J-beta primers. TCRdb itself ran the 5' RACE reads through MiXCR, one entry per CDR3 protein. This sample has 780,000 or so distinct CDR3 sequences, with about 48% found just once. CDR3 length: 15 amino acids. The V segment lost 5 bases and the J segment 1 base; nucleotides outside the gene matches: 7. Germline loops: CDR1 SGHTA, CDR2 FQGNSA. The chain is built from TRBV7-2 and TRBJ2-5; 7 nucleotides agree with TRBD1. The sequence derives from a man aged 80 or over in good health. The sequencing sample was made of blood. CDR3 residues: CASSLRGPTQETQYF. CDR3 coding DNA: TGTGCCAGCAGCCTGAGGGGGCCTACCCAAGAGACCCAGTACTTC.